These 12 T cell receptor beta chains share one sample of origin, sequenced in a study of CD8 T cells in ankylosing spondylitis. TCRdb reanalysed the 5' RACE reads using MiXCR and keeps one entry per CDR3 protein. The repertoire holds 200,000 to 300,000 distinct CDR3 sequences, with 7.5% to 9% as singletons. Sequenced sample: blood, either unsorted or a sorted T cell fraction (not recorded which). The source of these receptors is a male donor with ankylosing spondylitis or in good health (not recorded which).

This clonotype was seen at least ten times. This sequence joins TRBV29-1 and TRBJ2-3, with D perhaps being TRBD1 or TRBD2 (5 bases each). V lost 4 bases, J lost 6 bases, and 14 bases lay in between. The CDR3 consists of 13 residues. Per the germline V gene, CDR1 is SQVTM and CDR2 is ANQGSEA. This CDR3 is CSVVAEGLDTQYF. The CDR3 DNA follows: TGCAGCGTTGTGGCAGAGGGGTTGGATACGCAGTATTTT.

The V and J genes are TRBV11-2 and TRBJ2-1; 9 positions match TRBD1. CDR3 length equals 15 residues. CDR1 is SGHAT and CDR2 is FQNNGV in the germline V gene. With V trimmed by 5 bases and J by 4 bases, 6 bases remained unmatched. In DNA, the CDR3 is TGTGCCAGCAGCCGGGGGACAGGGTCTTACAATGAGCAGTTCTTC. This translates into CASSRGTGSYNEQFF. Together with reference TRBV11-2 and TRBJ2-1, the CDR3 gives the full variable domain: EAGVAQSPRYKIIEKRQSVAFWCNPISGHATLYWYQQILGQGPKLLIQFQNNGVVDDSQLPKDRFSAERLKGVDSTLKIQPAKLEDSAVYLCASSRGTGSYNEQFFGPGTRLTVL.

The J gene is TRBJ2-5, the V gene TRBV12-3 or TRBV12-4, with TRBD2 matching 7 bases. The V gene end was trimmed by 7 bases and the J gene end by 3 bases; junction bases not matched to a gene: 8. The CDR3 sequence is 14 residues long. CDR3 region: CASNSWAGEETQYF. The DNA of the CDR3 is TGTGCCAGCAATTCCTGGGCGGGGGAAGAGACCCAGTACTTC.

This clonotype has a count of ten or more. The rearrangement uses TRBV6-5 and TRBJ2-7; D gene unclear. This CDR3 is built from 13 residues. Germline V gene sequence: CDR1 MNHEY, CDR2 SVGAGI. Trimming shortened V by 2 bases and J by 1 base, and 6 bases separated the two germline ends. The CDR3, as DNA: TGTGCCAGCAGTTACGTGGGGTCCTACGAGCAGTACTTC. It is translated as CASSYVGSYEQYF.

This clonotype was seen ten or more times. This rearrangement joins TRBV20-1 to TRBJ2-5; D remains unclear. The CDR3 is 14 residues long. V lost 3 bases and J lost 1, with 12 bases in between. Per germline, CDR1 DFQATT and CDR2 SNEGSKA (reference sequence). In nucleotides, the CDR3 is TGCAGTGCTAGTGGCCCGGACGGCCAAGAGACCCAGTACTTC. This gives the protein CSASGPDGQETQYF.

This clonotype was counted ten times or more. CDR3 loop: CSAREGTGYEQYF. CDR3 nucleotides: TGCAGTGCTAGAGAGGGGACAGGCTACGAGCAGTACTTC. The chain uses TRBV20-1 and TRBJ2-7, with 8 positions matching TRBD1. Germline V gene data show CDR1 as DFQATT and CDR2 as SNEGSKA (reference sequence). V shed 0 bases, J shed 3 bases, and the junction held 1 base outside the gene matches. The CDR3 covers 13 residues.

This clonotype was seen a handful of times. The chain has TRBV30 and TRBJ2-3; the match to TRBD2 covers 10 bases. The J segment lost 2 bases and the V segment lost 2 bases, leaving 7 bases of the junction unmatched. In germline, CDR1 is GTSNPN, CDR2 SVGIG (reference sequence). CDR3 size: 16 residues. The CDR3 DNA reads TGTGCCTGGAGTTCAGCGGGAGGGGGATTCACAGATACGCAGTATTTT. Translating gives CAWSSAGGGFTDTQYF.

This clonotype was seen many times. This chain joins TRBV7-2 and TRBJ2-1, with 10 nucleotides matching TRBD2. The CDR3 contains 16 residues. Germline CDR1 is SGHTA and CDR2 is FQGNSA. V lost 6 bases to trimming and J lost 0 bases; unmatched junction nucleotides: 5. DNA of the CDR3: TGTGCCAGCAGGGAACTAGCGGGAAGCTCCTACAATGAGCAGTTCTTC. It codes for CASRELAGSSYNEQFF.

This clonotype was seen ten or more times. This sequence joins TRBV6-1 and TRBJ1-2, with D possibly TRBD1 on 5 matching bases. Germline-derived CDR1 and CDR2 are MNHNS and SASEGT. V gave up 6 bases and J gave up 4 bases, with 12 bases separating them. The CDR3 consists of 13 residues. The CDR3 nucleotides are TGTGCCAGCAGCGCCGGGACTGTCTATGGCTACACCTTC. Translated, it gives CASSAGTVYGYTF.

The chain links TRBV29-1 to TRBJ2-2, with D uncertain. This CDR3 comprises 13 residues. The ends were cut back, 3 bases at V and 2 bases at J, with 7 bases in the middle. CDR1 and CDR2 (germline): SQVTM, ANQGSEA. The CDR3 DNA is TGCAGCGTTGACAACCTTAACACCGGGGAGCTGTTTTTT. It yields the protein CSVDNLNTGELFF.

In its sample, this clonotype was seen many times. The gene calls are TRBV10-3 and TRBJ2-1, with D uncertain. V shed 0 bases and J shed 8 bases, with 5 bases lying between them. The CDR3 contains 12 residues. Germline V lookup: CDR1 ENHRY, CDR2 SYGVKD. The CDR3, as DNA: TGTGCCATCAGTGAGTCTAGTGATGAGCAGTTCTTC. It encodes CAISESSDEQFF.

In its sample, this clonotype was seen many times. The rearrangement joins TRBV10-2 to TRBJ1-3; TRBD1 is a possible D gene (6 bases). The length of the CDR3 is 18 residues. Trimming shortened V by 7 bases and J by 0 bases, and 22 bases separated the two germline ends. Germline V gene sequence: CDR1 WSHSY, CDR2 SAAADI. The CDR3 sequence: CASKGRGGHRTSGNTIYF. CDR3 DNA: TGCGCCAGCAAGGGCAGGGGAGGACATAGGACCTCTGGAAACACCATATATTTT.